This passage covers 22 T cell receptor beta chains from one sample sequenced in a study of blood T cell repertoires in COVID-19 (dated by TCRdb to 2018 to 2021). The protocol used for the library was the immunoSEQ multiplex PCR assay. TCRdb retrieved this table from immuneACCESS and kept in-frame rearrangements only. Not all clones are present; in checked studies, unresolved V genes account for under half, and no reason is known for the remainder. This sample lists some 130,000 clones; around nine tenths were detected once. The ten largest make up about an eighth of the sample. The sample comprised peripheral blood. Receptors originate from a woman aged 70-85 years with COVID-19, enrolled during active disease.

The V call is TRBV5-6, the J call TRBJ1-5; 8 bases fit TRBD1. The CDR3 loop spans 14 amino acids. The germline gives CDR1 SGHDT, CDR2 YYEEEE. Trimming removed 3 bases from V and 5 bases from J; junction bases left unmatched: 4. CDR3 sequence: CASSSRTGYQPQHF. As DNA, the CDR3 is TGTGCCAGCAGCTCACGGACAGGGTATCAGCCCCAGCATTTT.

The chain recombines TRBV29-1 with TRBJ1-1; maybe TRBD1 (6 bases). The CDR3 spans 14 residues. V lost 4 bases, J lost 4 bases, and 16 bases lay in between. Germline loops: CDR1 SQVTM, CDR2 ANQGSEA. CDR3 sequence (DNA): TGCAGCGTTGGCGGGCACGTGGGGGCCACTGAAGCTTTCTTT. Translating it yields CSVGGHVGATEAFF.

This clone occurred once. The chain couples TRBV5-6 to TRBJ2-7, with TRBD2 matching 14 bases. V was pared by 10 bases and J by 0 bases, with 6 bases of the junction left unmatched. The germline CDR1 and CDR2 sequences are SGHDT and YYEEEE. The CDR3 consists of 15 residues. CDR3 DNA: TGTGCCTGCGGGACTAGCGGGGGCAGCTCCTACGAGCAGTACTTC. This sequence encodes CACGTSGGSSYEQYF.

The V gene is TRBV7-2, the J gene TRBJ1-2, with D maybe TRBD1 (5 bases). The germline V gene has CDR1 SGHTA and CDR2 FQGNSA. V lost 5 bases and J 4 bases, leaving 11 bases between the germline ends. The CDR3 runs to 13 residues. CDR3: CASSLEGVYGYTF. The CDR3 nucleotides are TGTGCCAGCAGCCTAGAAGGGGTCTATGGCTACACCTTC.

The CDR3 here is CASSQLGNTIYF. CDR3 bases: TGTGCCAGCAGCCAATTAGGAAACACCATATATTTT. The chain couples TRBV3-1 (or the pseudogene TRBV3-2) to TRBJ1-3, with unresolved D. CDR3 size: 12 residues. From germline, CDR1 is LGHDT and CDR2 YNNKEL (reference sequence). Between the trimmed V and J ends, which lost 2 bases and 4 bases, there was a span of 3 bases.

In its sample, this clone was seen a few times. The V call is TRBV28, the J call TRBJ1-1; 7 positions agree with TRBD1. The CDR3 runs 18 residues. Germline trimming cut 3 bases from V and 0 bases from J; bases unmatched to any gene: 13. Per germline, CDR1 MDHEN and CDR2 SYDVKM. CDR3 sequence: CASSFEPRRQGMNTEAFF. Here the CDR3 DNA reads TGTGCCAGCAGTTTTGAACCCCGGAGACAGGGCATGAACACTGAAGCTTTCTTT. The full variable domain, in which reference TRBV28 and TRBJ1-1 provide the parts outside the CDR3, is DVKVTQSSRYLVKRTGEKVFLECVQDMDHENMFWYRQDPGLGLRLIYFSYDVKMKEKGDIPEGYSVSREKKERFSLILESASTNQTSMYLCASSFEPRRQGMNTEAFFGQGTRLTVV.

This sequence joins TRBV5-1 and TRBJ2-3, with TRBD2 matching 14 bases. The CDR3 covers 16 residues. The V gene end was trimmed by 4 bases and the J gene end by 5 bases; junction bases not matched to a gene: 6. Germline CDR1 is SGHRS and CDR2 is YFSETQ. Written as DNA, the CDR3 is TGCGCCAGCAGCCCGGGACTAGCGGGGGCCAAAGATACGCAGTATTTT. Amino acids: CASSPGLAGAKDTQYF.

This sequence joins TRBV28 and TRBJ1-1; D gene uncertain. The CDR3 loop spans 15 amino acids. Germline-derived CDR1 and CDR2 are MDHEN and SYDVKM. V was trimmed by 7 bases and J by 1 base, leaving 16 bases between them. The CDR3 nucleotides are TGTGCCAGCACTTGGAGGGTCTCCACGAACACTGAAGCTTTCTTT. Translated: CASTWRVSTNTEAFF. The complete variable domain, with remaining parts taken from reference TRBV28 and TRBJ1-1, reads DVKVTQSSRYLVKRTGEKVFLECVQDMDHENMFWYRQDPGLGLRLIYFSYDVKMKEKGDIPEGYSVSREKKERFSLILESASTNQTSMYLCASTWRVSTNTEAFFGQGTRLTVV.

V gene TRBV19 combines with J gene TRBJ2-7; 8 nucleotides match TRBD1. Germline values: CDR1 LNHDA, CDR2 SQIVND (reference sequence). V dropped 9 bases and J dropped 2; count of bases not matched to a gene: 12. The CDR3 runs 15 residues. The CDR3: CASRVGDRYPYEQYF. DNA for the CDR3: TGTGCCAGCCGGGTAGGGGACAGGTATCCCTACGAGCAGTACTTC.

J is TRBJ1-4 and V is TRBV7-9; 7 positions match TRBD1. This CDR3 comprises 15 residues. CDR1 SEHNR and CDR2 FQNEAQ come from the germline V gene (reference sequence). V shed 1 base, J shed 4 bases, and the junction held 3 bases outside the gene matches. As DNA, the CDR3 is TGTGCCAGCAGCTTAGGGACAGGAAATAATGAAAAACTGTTTTTT. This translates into CASSLGTGNNEKLFF.

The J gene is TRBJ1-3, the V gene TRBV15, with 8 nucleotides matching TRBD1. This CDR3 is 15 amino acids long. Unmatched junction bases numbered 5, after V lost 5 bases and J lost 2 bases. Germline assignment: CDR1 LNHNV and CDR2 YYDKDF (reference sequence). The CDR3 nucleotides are TGTGCCACCAGCCAGAACAGGGGGGCTGGAAACACCATATATTTT. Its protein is CATSQNRGAGNTIYF. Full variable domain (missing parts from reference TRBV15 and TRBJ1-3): DAMVIQNPRYQVTQFGKPVTLSCSQTLNHNVMYWYQQKSSQAPKLLFHYYDKDFNNEADTPDNFQSRRPNTSFCFLDIRSPGLGDTAMYLCATSQNRGAGNTIYFGEGSWLTVV.

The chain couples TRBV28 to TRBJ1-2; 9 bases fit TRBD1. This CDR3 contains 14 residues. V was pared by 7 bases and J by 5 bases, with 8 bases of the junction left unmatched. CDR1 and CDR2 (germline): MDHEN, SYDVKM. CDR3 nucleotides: TGTGCCAGCAACTCCCCGACAGGGGGATATGGCTACACCTTC. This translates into CASNSPTGGYGYTF.

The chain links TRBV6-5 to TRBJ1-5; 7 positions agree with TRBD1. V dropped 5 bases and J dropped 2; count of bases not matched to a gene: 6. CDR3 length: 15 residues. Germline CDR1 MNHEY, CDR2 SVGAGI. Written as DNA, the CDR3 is TGTGCCAGCAGTCAGACAGGGTTGGGCAATCAGCCCCAGCATTTT. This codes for CASSQTGLGNQPQHF.

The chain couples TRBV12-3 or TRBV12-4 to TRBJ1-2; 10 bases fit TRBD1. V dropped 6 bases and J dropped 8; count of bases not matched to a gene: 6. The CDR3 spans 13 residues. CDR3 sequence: CASSPDRGQGYTF. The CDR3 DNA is TGTGCCAGCAGCCCCGACAGGGGGCAAGGCTACACCTTC.

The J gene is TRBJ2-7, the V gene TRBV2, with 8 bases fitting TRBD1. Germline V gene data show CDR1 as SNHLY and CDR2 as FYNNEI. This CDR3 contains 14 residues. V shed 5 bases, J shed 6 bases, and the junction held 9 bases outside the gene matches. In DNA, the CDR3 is TGTGCCAGCAGTTCGGACAGGGTGGTGCGCGAGCAGTACTTC. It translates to CASSSDRVVREQYF.

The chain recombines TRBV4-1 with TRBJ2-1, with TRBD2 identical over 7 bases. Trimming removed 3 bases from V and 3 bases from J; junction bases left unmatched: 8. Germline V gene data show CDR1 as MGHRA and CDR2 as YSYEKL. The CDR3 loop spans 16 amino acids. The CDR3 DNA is TGCGCCAGCAGCCAGAAGGGTGCGGGAGACTACAATGAGCAGTTCTTC. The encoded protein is CASSQKGAGDYNEQFF.

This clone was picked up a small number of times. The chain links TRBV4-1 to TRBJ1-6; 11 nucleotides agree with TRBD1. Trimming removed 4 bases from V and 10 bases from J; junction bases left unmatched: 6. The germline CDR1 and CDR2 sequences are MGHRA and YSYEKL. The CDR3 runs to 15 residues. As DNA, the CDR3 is TGCGCCAGCAGCCCAGAGGGACAGGGGGGATCACCCCTCCACTTT. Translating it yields CASSPEGQGGSPLHF.

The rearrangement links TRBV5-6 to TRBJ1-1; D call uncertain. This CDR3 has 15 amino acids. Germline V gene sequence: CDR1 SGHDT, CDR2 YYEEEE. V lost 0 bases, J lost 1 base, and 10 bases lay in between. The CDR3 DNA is TGTGCCAGCAGCTTGGTTTACAGACGGAACACTGAAGCTTTCTTT. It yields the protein CASSLVYRRNTEAFF.

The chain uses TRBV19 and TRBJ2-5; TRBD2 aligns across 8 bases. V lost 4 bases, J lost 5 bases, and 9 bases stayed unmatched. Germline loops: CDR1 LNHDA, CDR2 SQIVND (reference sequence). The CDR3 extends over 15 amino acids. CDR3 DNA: TGTGCCAGTAGTACGGGTGCGGGGGGTCGGGAGACCCAGTACTTC. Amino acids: CASSTGAGGRETQYF. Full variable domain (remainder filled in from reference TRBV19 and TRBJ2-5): DGGITQSPKYLFRKEGQNVTLSCEQNLNHDAMYWYRQDPGQGLRLIYYSQIVNDFQKGDIAEGYSVSREKKESFPLTVTSAQKNPTAFYLCASSTGAGGRETQYFGPGTRLLVL.

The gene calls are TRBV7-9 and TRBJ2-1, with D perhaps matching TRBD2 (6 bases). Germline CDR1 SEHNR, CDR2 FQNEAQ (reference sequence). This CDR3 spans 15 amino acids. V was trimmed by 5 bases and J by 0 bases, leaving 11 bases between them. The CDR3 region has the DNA TGTGCCAGCAGCCCCCGGGACTTCTCCTACAATGAGCAGTTCTTC. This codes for CASSPRDFSYNEQFF. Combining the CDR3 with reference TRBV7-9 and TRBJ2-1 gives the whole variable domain DTGVSQNPRHKITKRGQNVTFRCDPISEHNRLYWYRQTLGQGPEFLTYFQNEAQLEKSRLLSDRFSAERPKGSFSTLEIQRTEQGDSAMYLCASSPRDFSYNEQFFGPGTRLTVL.

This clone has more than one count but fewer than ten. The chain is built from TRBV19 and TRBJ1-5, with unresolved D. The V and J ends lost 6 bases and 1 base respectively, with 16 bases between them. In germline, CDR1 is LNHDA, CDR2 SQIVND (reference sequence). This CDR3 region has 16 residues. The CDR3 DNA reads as TGTGCCAGTAGCAGCGGGCCGGGCATCAGCAATCAGCCCCAGCATTTT. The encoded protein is CASSSGPGISNQPQHF.

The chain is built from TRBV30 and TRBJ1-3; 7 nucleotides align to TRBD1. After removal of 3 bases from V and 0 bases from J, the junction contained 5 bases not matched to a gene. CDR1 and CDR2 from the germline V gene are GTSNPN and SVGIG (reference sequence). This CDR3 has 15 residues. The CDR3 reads CAWRRGQSSGNTIYF. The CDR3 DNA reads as TGTGCCTGGAGGAGGGGACAGAGCTCTGGAAACACCATATATTTT.